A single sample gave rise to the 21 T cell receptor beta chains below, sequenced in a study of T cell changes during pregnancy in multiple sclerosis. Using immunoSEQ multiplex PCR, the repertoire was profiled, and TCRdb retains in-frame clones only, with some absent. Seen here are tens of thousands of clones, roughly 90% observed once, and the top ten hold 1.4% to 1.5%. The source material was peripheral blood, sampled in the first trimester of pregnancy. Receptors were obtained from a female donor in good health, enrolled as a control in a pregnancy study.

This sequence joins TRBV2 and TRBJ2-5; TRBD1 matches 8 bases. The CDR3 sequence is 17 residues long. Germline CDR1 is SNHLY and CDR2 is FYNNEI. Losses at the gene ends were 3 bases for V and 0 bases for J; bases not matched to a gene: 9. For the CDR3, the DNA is TGTGCCAGCAGTGACCTAAGACAGGGGCCAAACCAAGAGACCCAGTACTTC. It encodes CASSDLRQGPNQETQYF.

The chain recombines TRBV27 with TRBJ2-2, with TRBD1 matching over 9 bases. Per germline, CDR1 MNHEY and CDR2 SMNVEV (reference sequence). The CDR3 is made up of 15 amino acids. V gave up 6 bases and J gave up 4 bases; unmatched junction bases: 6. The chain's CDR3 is CASRTGQGGTGELFF. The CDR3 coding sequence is TGTGCCAGCAGAACGGGACAGGGCGGCACCGGGGAGCTGTTTTTT.

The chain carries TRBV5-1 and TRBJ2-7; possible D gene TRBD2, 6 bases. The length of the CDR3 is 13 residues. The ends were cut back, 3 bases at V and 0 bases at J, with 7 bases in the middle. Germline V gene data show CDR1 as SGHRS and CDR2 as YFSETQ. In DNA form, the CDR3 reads TGCGCCAGCAGCTCGGACTACTCCTACGAGCAGTACTTC. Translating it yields CASSSDYSYEQYF.

Here the CDR3 DNA reads TGTGCCAGTAGTGGGCCCAATGCGGGTATTCAGCCCCAGCATTTT. Translated, it gives CASSGPNAGIQPQHF. This chain uses TRBV19 with TRBJ1-5; D is unresolved. Trimming shortened V by 5 bases and J by 6 bases, and 17 bases separated the two germline ends. This CDR3 has 15 residues. Germline CDR1 is LNHDA and CDR2 is SQIVND (reference sequence).

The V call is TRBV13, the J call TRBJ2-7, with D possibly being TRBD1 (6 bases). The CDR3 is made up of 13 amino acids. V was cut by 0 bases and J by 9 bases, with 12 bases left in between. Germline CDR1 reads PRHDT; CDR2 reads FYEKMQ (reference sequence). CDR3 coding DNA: TGTGCCAGCAGCTTAGGCGGGAAAGGGGGGCAGTACTTC. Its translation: CASSLGGKGGQYF.

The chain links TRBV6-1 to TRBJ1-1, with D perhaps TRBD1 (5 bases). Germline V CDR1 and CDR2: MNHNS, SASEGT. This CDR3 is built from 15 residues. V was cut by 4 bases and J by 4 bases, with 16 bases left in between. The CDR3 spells CASSVDRGVGTEAFF. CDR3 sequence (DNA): TGTGCCAGCAGTGTAGATAGGGGTGTCGGCACTGAAGCTTTCTTT.

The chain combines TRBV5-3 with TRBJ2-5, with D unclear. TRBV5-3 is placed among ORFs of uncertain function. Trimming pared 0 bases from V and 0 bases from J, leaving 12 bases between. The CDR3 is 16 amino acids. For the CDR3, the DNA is TGTGCCAGAAGCTTGGTTCTACGGTCTAACCAAGAGACCCAGTACTTC. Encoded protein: CARSLVLRSNQETQYF.

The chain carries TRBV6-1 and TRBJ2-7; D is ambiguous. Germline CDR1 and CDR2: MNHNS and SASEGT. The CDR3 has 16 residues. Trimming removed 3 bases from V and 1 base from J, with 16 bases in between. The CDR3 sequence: CASSDTEPVRSYEQYF. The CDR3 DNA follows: TGTGCCAGCAGTGACACCGAACCCGTCAGATCCTACGAGCAGTACTTC.

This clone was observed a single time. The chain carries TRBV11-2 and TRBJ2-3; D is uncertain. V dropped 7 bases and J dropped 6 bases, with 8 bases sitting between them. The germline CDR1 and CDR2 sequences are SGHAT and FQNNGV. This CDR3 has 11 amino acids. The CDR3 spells CASTVADTQYF. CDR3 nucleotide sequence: TGTGCCAGCACCGTAGCTGATACGCAGTATTTT.

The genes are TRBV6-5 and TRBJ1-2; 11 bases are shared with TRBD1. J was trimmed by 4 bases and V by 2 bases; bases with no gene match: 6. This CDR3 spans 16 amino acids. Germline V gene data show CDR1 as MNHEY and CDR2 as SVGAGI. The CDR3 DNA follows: TGTGCCAGCAGTTACATTCGGACAGGGGGCAGCTATGGCTACACCTTC. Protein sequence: CASSYIRTGGSYGYTF.

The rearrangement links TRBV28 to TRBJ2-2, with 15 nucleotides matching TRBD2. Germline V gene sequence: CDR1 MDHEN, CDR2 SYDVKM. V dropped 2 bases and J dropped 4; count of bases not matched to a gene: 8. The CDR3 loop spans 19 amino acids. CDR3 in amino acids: CASSLGGLAGGPGTGELFF. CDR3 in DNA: TGTGCCAGCAGTTTAGGTGGACTAGCGGGAGGGCCTGGCACCGGGGAGCTGTTTTTT.

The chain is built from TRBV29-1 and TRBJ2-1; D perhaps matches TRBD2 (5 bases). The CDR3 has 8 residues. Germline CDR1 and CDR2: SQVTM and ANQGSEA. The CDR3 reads CSSGEQFF. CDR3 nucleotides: TGCAGTTCGGGGGAGCAGTTCTTC.

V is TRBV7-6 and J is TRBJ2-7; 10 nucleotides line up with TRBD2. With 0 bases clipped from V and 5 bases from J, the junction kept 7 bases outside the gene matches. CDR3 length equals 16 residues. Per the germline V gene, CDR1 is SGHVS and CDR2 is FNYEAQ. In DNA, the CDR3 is TGTGCCAGCAGCTTAGCAGCGGGAGGGGCAGCTGACGAGCAGTACTTC. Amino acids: CASSLAAGGAADEQYF.

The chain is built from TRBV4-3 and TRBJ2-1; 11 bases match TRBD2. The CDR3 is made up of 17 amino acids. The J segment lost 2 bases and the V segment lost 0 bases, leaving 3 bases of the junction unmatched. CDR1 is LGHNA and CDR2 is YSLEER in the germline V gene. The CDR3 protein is CASSQDSTSGTYNEQFF. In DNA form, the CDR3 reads TGCGCCAGCAGCCAAGACTCGACTAGCGGGACCTACAATGAGCAGTTCTTC.

The CDR3, as DNA: TGTGCCAGCAGTGAAGGGCTAGCGGGGGGCGTCACAGATACGCAGTATTTT. It specifies CASSEGLAGGVTDTQYF. V gene TRBV6-1 combines with J gene TRBJ2-3, with TRBD2 matching over 11 bases. Germline lookup yields CDR1 MNHNS and CDR2 SASEGT. The V segment lost 1 base and the J segment 2 bases; nucleotides outside the gene matches: 5. The CDR3 has 17 amino acids.

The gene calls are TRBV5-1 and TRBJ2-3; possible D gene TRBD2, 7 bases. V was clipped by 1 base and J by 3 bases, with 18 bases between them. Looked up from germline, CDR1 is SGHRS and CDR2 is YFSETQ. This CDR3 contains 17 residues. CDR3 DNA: TGCGCCAGCAGCTTGAGCGTCGGGGGGCTGGAAACAGATACGCAGTATTTT. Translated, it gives CASSLSVGGLETDTQYF.

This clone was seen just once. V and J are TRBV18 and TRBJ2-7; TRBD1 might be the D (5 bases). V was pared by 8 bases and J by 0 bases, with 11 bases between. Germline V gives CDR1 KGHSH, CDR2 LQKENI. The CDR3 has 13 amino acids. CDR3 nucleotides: TGTGCCAGCGGGGCAGAGTACTCCTACGAGCAGTACTTC. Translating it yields CASGAEYSYEQYF.

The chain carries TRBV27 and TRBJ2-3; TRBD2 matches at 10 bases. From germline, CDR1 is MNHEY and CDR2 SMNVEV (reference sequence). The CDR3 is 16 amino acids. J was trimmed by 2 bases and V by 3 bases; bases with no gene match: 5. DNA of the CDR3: TGTGCCAGCAGTTTGGAGCGGGAGGGCCACACAGATACGCAGTATTTT. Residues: CASSLEREGHTDTQYF.

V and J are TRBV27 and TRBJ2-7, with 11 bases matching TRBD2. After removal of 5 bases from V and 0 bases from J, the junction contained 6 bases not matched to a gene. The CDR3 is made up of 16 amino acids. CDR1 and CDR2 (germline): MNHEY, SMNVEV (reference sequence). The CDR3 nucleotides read TGTGCCAGCAGTCTATGGGGGACTAGCGGCTCCTACGAGCAGTACTTC. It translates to CASSLWGTSGSYEQYF.

CDR3: CASSFDRGNQPQHF. DNA of the CDR3: TGTGCCAGCAGCTTCGACAGGGGCAATCAGCCCCAGCATTTT. The rearrangement joins TRBV7-2 to TRBJ1-5; 7 bases map to TRBD1. Germline lookup yields CDR1 SGHTA and CDR2 FQGNSA. Trimming cost V 3 bases and J 2 bases; bases outside gene matches: 1. This CDR3 contains 14 residues.

Written as DNA, the CDR3 is TGTGCCAGCAGTGTGGTAGCGGGAGAGGGCACAGATACGCAGTATTTT. Protein: CASSVVAGEGTDTQYF. The gene calls are TRBV28 and TRBJ2-3, with 9 bases aligning to TRBD2. CDR3 length: 16 amino acids. CDR1 MDHEN and CDR2 SYDVKM come from the germline V gene. Germline trimming cut 5 bases from V and 1 base from J; bases unmatched to any gene: 7.